This TCR beta chain was captured in a study of cytomegalovirus exposure and HLA in healthy donors. General study findings and limits: No immune exposure information besides CMV serostatus was available. Most CMV-associated TCR beta chains were later found to appear HLA-restricted.

This CDR3 has 16 amino acids. The V and J ends lost 5 bases and 7 bases, in that order; junction bases with no gene match: 13. Germline assignment: CDR1 SGHAT and CDR2 FQNNGV. PCR primers comprised 60 Vbeta and 13 Jbeta primers. Sequencing used immunoSEQ multiplex PCR; TCRdb keeps in-frame clones, though not all of them. The repertoire holds 150,000 to 250,000 clones, approximately 85% seen once, with approximately 1.5% in the top ten. Details on this clone: Its antigen remains unidentified.

Input material: PBMCs. The receptor was derived from a girl between 10 and 17 years old in good health and CMV-seropositive. The rearrangement joins TRBV11-2 to TRBJ1-1, with 10 bases that match TRBD1. In nucleotides, the CDR3 is TGTGCCAGCAGCCCACCAGGACAGGGGGGCCACGTTGAAGCTTTCTTT. Translated, it gives CASSPPGQGGHVEAFF. The whole variable domain, filled in from reference TRBV11-2 and TRBJ1-1, reads EAGVAQSPRYKIIEKRQSVAFWCNPISGHATLYWYQQILGQGPKLLIQFQNNGVVDDSQLPKDRFSAERLKGVDSTLKIQPAKLEDSAVYLCASSPPGQGGHVEAFFGQGTRLTVV.